Below are 5 T cell receptor beta chains sequenced from a single sample in a study of chemoradiotherapy in HPV16-positive cancers. Assay used: immunoSEQ multiplex PCR; TCRdb lists only in-frame clones, some missing. The sample lists some 5,000 clones, approximately 80% seen once, with about 4.7% in the top ten. The sample consisted of tumor tissue, taken from a patient who underwent chemoradiotherapy. These receptors were collected from a human donor with HPV-associated anogenital cancer.

The CDR3 nucleotides read TGTGCCAGCAGTTCCCACAGGGGGAGGTACGAGCAGTACTTC. This codes for CASSSHRGRYEQYF. The chain joins TRBV2 to TRBJ2-7; 8 bases line up with TRBD1. With 5 bases clipped from V and 4 bases from J, the junction kept 7 bases outside the gene matches. Germline lookup yields CDR1 SNHLY and CDR2 FYNNEI. This CDR3 spans 14 amino acids.

The chain is built from TRBV18 and TRBJ2-3, with 10 nucleotides matching TRBD2. After removal of 6 bases from V and 9 bases from J, the junction contained 9 bases not matched to a gene. Germline CDR1 KGHSH, CDR2 LQKENI. CDR3 length: 14 residues. The CDR3 loop reads CASSSGTSEPTQYF. The CDR3 DNA reads TGTGCCAGCTCCTCCGGGACTAGCGAGCCAACGCAGTATTTT.

V is TRBV19 and J is TRBJ1-1; unclear D gene. The CDR3 spans 13 residues. V shed 9 bases and J shed 7 bases, with 18 bases lying between them. In germline, CDR1 is LNHDA, CDR2 SQIVND (reference sequence). This CDR3 reads CASSPGVGLEAFF. CDR3 nucleotide sequence: TGTGCCAGCAGCCCAGGCGTAGGGCTTGAAGCTTTCTTT.

The chain links TRBV5-4 to TRBJ2-1; D gene unclear. The V and J ends lost 7 bases and 5 bases respectively, with 10 bases between them. This CDR3 spans 12 amino acids. The germline V gene has CDR1 SGHNT and CDR2 YYREEE (reference sequence). The CDR3 sequence is CASSDWNNEQFF. The CDR3 DNA sequence: TGTGCCAGCTCCGACTGGAACAATGAGCAGTTCTTC. Full variable domain (remainder filled in from reference TRBV5-4 and TRBJ2-1): ETGVTQSPTHLIKTRGQQVTLRCSSQSGHNTVSWYQQALGQGPQFIFQYYREEENGRGNFPPRFSGLQFPNYSSELNVNALELDDSALYLCASSDWNNEQFFGPGTRLTVL.

This clone was counted between two and nine times. This chain links TRBV11-1 with TRBJ1-5; 7 bases fit TRBD1. The CDR3 totals 13 residues. V lost 8 bases and J lost 6; bases outside the gene matches: 7. CDR1 and CDR2 (germline): SGHAT, FQDESV (reference sequence). CDR3 sequence reads: CASYFTGAQPQHF. In DNA form, the CDR3 reads TGTGCCAGCTACTTTACAGGGGCTCAGCCCCAGCATTTT.